A selection of T cell receptor beta chains follows, all from one sample in a study of blood T cell repertoires in COVID-19. The assay was immunoSEQ multiplex PCR, and TCRdb's table has in-frame clones only and misses some. The sample gives about 100,000 clones, around 86% of which show up once; just over 4% is in the top ten. Sequenced sample: peripheral blood. All receptors derive from a woman in her 70s with acute or convalescent COVID-19. Both conserved end residues are part of each CDR3. A D gene is named only where the DNA matches it firmly. Expanded clones get a size class; other rows say once, few or many, or leave the size out.

TRBV10-3	TRBJ2-7	NA	NA	TGTGCCATACTGGACTCCTCAACCTACGAGCAGTACTTC	CAILDSSTYEQYF
TRBV7-3	TRBJ2-1	few	NA	TGTGCCAGCAGCTTAAACATCAACAATGAGCAGTTCTTC	CASSLNINNEQFF
TRBV4-3	TRBJ1-2	once	NA	TGCGCCAGCAGCCAAGATCCCGCCCGACAGTCCCAGGCCCGCTACACCTTC	CASSQDPARQSQARYTF
TRBV19	TRBJ2-4	NA	NA	TGTGCCAGTAGTATCCCGACTGTAAACATTCAGTACTTC	CASSIPTVNIQYF
TRBV5-1	TRBJ1-2	NA	TRBD1	TGCGCCAGCAGCCAACAGGGGGACTTGTATGGCTACACCTTC	CASSQQGDLYGYTF
TRBV6-1	TRBJ2-5	NA	TRBD2	TGTGCCAGCAGTGAAGTTCCGGGGGGGCTTCGAGCGGTCCCGGGGACCCAGTACTTC	CASSEVPGGLRAVPGTQYF
TRBV7-3	TRBJ2-1	NA	TRBD2	TGTGCCAGCAGCTCTGTAGCGGGACTCCAGAATGAGCAGTTCTTC	CASSSVAGLQNEQFF
TRBV6-1	TRBJ1-2	NA	NA	TGTGCCAGCAGTGACGACTGGGGCCAAACTTATGGCTACACCTTC	CASSDDWGQTYGYTF
TRBV5-5	TRBJ1-5	NA	TRBD1	TGTGCCAGCAGCCCTCTGCCCCGGACAGGGGGTTATAGCAATCAGCCCCAGCATTTT	CASSPLPRTGGYSNQPQHF
TRBV19	TRBJ2-2	NA	TRBD2	TGTGCCAGTAGGGGGCCTAGCGGGAGCGGGGAGCTGTTTTTT	CASRGPSGSGELFF
TRBV19	TRBJ2-1	NA	TRBD2	TGTGCCAGTACCTCGGGGGGGCCCTACAATGAGCAGTTCTTC	CASTSGGPYNEQFF
TRBV4-3	TRBJ1-4	NA	TRBD1	TGCGCCAGCAGCCAAGATTTATCGGGACAGGAATATTTT	CASSQDLSGQEYF
TRBV6-1	TRBJ2-6	NA	NA	TGTGCCAGCAGTGAAGGGTTGAGGCGGACAGCTGGGGCCAACGTCCTGACTTTC	CASSEGLRRTAGANVLTF
TRBV6-1	TRBJ2-7	NA	TRBD1	TGTGCCAGCAGTGCACCCCGGGACAGGGGATCCTACGAGCAGTACTTC	CASSAPRDRGSYEQYF
TRBV9	TRBJ2-3	NA	TRBD2	TGTGCCAGCAGCGGCCCAGGACTAGCGGGAGGGCCTGGGTTGCAGTATTTT	CASSGPGLAGGPGLQYF
TRBV3-1/TRBV3-2	TRBJ1-4	NA	NA	TGTGCCAGCAGCCCCTTCCACGGAGCAACTAATGAAAAACTGTTTTTT	CASSPFHGATNEKLFF
TRBV2	TRBJ1-2	NA	TRBD1	TGTGCCAGCAGCTCGACAGGGGACTATGGCTACACCTTC	CASSSTGDYGYTF
TRBV28	TRBJ1-1	once	NA	TGTGCCAGCAGCCGACCTCATACAGGGAACACTGAAGCTTTCTTT	CASSRPHTGNTEAFF
TRBV6-6	TRBJ2-5	NA	TRBD1	TGTGCCAGCAGTCCAGGAATTCCGACAGGGTTTTGGCAAGAGACCCAGTACTTC	CASSPGIPTGFWQETQYF
TRBV3-1/TRBV3-2	TRBJ1-3	NA	TRBD1	TGTGCCAGCAGCCAATCAAGGGACAGGTTTTCTGGAAACACCATATATTTT	CASSQSRDRFSGNTIYF
TRBV4-1	TRBJ2-7	NA	TRBD2	TGCGCCAGCAGCCAAAGTACGGGAGGGCGTACCTACGAGCAGTACTTC	CASSQSTGGRTYEQYF
TRBV7-8	TRBJ1-2	NA	NA	TGTGCCAGCAGCTTAGACGACCGGGATTCCTATGGCTACACCTTC	CASSLDDRDSYGYTF
TRBV30	TRBJ1-6	NA	TRBD1	TGTGCCTGGAGGACCGGGGCGGGACAGGGCCGGTCACCCCTCCACTTT	CAWRTGAGQGRSPLHF
TRBV3-1/TRBV3-2	TRBJ2-2	NA	TRBD2	TGTGCCAGCAGCCGACTAGCGGGGGACACCGGGGAGCTGTTTTTT	CASSRLAGDTGELFF
TRBV5-1	TRBJ2-7	NA	TRBD2	TGCGCCAGCAGCTCAGACGGGGGGTTTCGGACCTACGAGCAGTACTTC	CASSSDGGFRTYEQYF
TRBV5-4	TRBJ2-4	few	NA	TGTGCCAGCAGCTCCCCCGGGGATACCAAAAACATTCAGTACTTC	CASSSPGDTKNIQYF
TRBV27	TRBJ1-2	few	NA	TGTGCCAGCAGTTTAATGCCGGGAGGGGTCTATGGCTACACCTTC	CASSLMPGGVYGYTF
TRBV5-6	TRBJ1-6	few	NA	TGTGCCAGCAGCTTGCACCCGCCCCTACCCGGTGAGCCCCTCCACTTT	CASSLHPPLPGEPLHF
TRBV5-1	TRBJ2-1	NA	TRBD2	TGCGCCAGCAGCCTGACTAGCGGGGACAACGATGAGCAGTTCTTC	CASSLTSGDNDEQFF
TRBV6-5	TRBJ1-2	NA	TRBD1	TGTGCCAGCAGTTCCGGGACAGGGATCGGCTACACCTTC	CASSSGTGIGYTF
TRBV7-3	TRBJ2-2	few	TRBD2	TGTGCCAGCAGCTCCCCCGGGACTACCTTCATGAGGACCGGGGAGCTGTTTTTT	CASSSPGTTFMRTGELFF
TRBV3-1/TRBV3-2	TRBJ1-2	NA	TRBD1	TGTGCCAGCAGCCAAAATTCCGGGGACAGGTCCGCGTTCAACTATGGCTACACCTTC	CASSQNSGDRSAFNYGYTF
TRBV11-2	TRBJ1-2	NA	TRBD1	TGTGCCAGCAGCGCCCGGACAGGGACGGGGGGTGGCTACACCTTC	CASSARTGTGGGYTF